This T cell receptor beta chain was identified in a study of T cell responses to AZD1222 COVID-19 vaccine. Repertoires were generated with immunoSEQ multiplex PCR, while TCRdb's copy carries only in-frame clones and drops some. The sample holds about 100,000 clones, 75% to 90% seen once. V lost 5 bases to trimming and J lost 14 bases; unmatched junction nucleotides: 3. The CDR3 totals 10 residues. The germline V gene encodes CDR1 GTSNPN and CDR2 SVGIG (reference sequence). Combined were second doses at about 4 or about 12 weeks. Source: peripheral blood, taken 28 days after the second AZD1222 dose. V and J are TRBV30 and TRBJ1-4, with 9 bases matching TRBD1. The clonotype originates from an adult who received the AZD1222 COVID-19 vaccine. CDR3 nucleotide sequence: TGTGCCTGGGGACAGGGGACCCTGTTTTTT. It encodes CAWGQGTLFF.